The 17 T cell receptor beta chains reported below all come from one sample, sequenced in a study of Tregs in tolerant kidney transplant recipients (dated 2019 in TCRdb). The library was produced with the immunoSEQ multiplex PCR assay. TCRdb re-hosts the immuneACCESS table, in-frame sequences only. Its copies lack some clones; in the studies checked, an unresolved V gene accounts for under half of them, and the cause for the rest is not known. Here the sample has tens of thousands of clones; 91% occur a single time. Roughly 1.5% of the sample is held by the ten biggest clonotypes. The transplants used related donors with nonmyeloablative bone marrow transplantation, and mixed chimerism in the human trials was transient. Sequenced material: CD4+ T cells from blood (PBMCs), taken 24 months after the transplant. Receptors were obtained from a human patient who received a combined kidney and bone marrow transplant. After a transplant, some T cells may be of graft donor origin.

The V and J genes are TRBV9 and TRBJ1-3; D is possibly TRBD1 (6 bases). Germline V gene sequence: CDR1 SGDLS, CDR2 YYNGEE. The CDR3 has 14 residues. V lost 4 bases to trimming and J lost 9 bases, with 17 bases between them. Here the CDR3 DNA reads TGTGCCAGCAGCATTGACAGGACCGCGGGCACCATATATTTT. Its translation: CASSIDRTAGTIYF.

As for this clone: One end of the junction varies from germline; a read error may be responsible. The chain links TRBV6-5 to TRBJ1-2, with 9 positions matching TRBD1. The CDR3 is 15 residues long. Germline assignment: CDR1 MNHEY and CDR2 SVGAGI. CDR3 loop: CASSNSRQGGYGYTF. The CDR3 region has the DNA TGTGCCAGCAGTAACTCGCGACAGGGGGGGTATGGCTACACCTTC.

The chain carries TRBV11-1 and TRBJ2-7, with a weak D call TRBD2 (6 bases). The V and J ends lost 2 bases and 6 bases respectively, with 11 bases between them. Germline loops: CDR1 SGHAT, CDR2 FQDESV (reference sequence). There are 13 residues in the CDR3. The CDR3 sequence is CASSLQGLPEQYF. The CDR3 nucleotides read TGTGCCAGCAGCTTACAGGGACTCCCCGAGCAGTACTTC. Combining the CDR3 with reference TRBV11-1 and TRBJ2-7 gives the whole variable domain EAEVAQSPRYKITEKSQAVAFWCDPISGHATLYWYRQILGQGPELLVQFQDESVVDDSQLPKDRFSAERLKGVDSTLKIQPAELGDSAMYLCASSLQGLPEQYFGPGTRLTVT.

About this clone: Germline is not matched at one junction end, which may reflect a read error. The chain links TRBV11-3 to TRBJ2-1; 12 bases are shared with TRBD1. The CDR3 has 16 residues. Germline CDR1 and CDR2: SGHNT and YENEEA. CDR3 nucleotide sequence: TGTGCCAGCACCTTACTGAGGGACAGGGGGCGGAATGAGCAGTTCTTC. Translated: CASTLLRDRGRNEQFF. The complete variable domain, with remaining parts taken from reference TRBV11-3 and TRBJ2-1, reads EAGVVQSPRYKIIEKKQPVAFWCNPISGHNTLYWYLQNLGQGPELLIRYENEEAVDDSQLPKDRFSAERLKGVDSTLKIQPAELGDSAVYLCASTLLRDRGRNEQFFGPGTRLTVL.

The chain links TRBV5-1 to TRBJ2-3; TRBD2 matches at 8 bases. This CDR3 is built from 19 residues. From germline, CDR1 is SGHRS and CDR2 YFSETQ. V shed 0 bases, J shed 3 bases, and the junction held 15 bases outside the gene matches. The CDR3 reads CASSLVPSLLAVGTDTQYF. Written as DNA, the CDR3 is TGCGCCAGCAGCTTGGTGCCCTCTCTACTAGCGGTGGGAACAGATACGCAGTATTTT.

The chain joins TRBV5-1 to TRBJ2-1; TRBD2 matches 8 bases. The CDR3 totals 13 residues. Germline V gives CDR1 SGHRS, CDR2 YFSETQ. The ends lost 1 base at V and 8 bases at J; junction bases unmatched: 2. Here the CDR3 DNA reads TGCGCCAGCAGCTTGAGCGGGAGCTATGAGCAGTTCTTC. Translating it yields CASSLSGSYEQFF.

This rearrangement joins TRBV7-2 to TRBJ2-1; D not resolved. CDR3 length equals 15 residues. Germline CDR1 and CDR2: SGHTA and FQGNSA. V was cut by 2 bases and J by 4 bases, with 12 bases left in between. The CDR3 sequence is CASSLRFGLYNEQFF. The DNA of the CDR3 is TGTGCCAGCAGCTTACGGTTTGGTCTATACAATGAGCAGTTCTTC. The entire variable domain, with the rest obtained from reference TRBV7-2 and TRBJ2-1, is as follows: GAGVSQSPSNKVTEKGKDVELRCDPISGHTALYWYRQSLGQGLEFLIYFQGNSAPDKSGLPSDRFSAERTGGSVSTLTIQRTQQEDSAVYLCASSLRFGLYNEQFFGPGTRLTVL.

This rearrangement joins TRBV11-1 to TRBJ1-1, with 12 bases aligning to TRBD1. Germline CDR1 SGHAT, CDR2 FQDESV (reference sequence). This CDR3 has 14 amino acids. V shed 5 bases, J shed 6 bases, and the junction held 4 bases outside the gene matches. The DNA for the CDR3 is TGTGCCAGCAGCCCGGGACAGGGGGCCCCTGAAGCTTTCTTT. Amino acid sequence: CASSPGQGAPEAFF.

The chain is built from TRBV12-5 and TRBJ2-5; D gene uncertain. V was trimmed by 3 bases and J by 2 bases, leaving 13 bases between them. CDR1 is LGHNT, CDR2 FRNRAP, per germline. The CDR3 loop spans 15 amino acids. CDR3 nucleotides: TGTGCTAGTGGTTTCCACTTCCTATTTCAAGAGACCCAGTACTTC. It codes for CASGFHFLFQETQYF.

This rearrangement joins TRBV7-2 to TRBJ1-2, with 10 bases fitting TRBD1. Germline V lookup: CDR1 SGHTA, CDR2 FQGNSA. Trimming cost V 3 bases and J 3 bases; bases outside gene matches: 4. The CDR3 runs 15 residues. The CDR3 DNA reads TGTGCCAGCAGCTTCTCCGGGACAGGGGACTATGGCTACACCTTC. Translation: CASSFSGTGDYGYTF.

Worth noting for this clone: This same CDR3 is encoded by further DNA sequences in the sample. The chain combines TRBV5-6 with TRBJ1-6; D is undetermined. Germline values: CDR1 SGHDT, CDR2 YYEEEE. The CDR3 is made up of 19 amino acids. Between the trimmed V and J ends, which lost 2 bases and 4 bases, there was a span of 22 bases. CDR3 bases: TGTGCCAGCAGCTTTAGAGGGCAGGCCTCCTTACTTTATAATTCACCCCTCCACTTT. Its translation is CASSFRGQASLLYNSPLHF.

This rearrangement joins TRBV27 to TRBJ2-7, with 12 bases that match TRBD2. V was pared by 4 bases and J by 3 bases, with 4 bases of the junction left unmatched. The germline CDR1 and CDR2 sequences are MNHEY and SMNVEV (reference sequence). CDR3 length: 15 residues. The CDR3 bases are TGTGCCAGCAGTTACGGGACTAGCGGGCACTACGAGCAGTACTTC. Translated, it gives CASSYGTSGHYEQYF.

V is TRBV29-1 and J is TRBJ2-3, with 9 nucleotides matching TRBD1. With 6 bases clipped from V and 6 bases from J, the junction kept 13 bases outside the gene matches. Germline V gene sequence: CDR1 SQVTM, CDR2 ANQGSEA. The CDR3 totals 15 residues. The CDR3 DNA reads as TGCAGCGTCCGCCTAGGGGACAGGGCGGCCGATACGCAGTATTTT. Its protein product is CSVRLGDRAADTQYF.

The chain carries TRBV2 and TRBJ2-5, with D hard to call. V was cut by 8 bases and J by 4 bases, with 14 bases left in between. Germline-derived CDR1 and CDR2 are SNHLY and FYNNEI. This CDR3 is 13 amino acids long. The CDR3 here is CASVLAVGETQYF. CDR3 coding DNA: TGTGCCAGCGTTTTGGCGGTGGGAGAGACCCAGTACTTC.

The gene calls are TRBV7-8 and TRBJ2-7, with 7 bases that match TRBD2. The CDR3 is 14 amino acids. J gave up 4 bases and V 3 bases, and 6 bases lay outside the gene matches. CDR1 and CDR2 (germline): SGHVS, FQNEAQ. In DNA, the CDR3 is TGTGCCAGCAGCTTGGGGACTACTCAATACGAGCAGTACTTC. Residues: CASSLGTTQYEQYF.

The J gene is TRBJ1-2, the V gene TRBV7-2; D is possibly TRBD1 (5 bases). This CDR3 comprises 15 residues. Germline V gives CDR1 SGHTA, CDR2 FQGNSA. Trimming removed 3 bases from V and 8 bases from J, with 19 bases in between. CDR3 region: CASSLTLGGFEGYTF. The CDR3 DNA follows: TGTGCCAGCAGCTTGACCCTGGGGGGGTTCGAGGGCTACACCTTC.

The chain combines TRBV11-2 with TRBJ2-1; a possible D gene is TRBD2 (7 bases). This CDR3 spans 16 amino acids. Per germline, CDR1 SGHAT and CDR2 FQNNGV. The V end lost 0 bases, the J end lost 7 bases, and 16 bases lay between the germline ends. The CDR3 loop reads CASSLERLEGGNEQFF. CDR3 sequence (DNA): TGTGCCAGCAGCTTAGAAAGGTTGGAGGGGGGGAATGAGCAGTTCTTC.